Following are 21 T cell receptor beta chains from one sample sequenced in a study of blood T cell repertoires in COVID-19. The assay was immunoSEQ multiplex PCR, and TCRdb's table has in-frame clones only and misses some. The sample shows about 74,000 clones, roughly 91% of them seen only once. The sample consisted of peripheral blood. The receptors were sampled from a woman of 80 years or more with active or convalescent COVID-19.

The chain carries TRBV5-5 and TRBJ2-5; a possible D gene is TRBD2 (5 bases). The CDR3 totals 14 residues. Per the germline V gene, CDR1 is SGHKS and CDR2 is YYEKEE (reference sequence). The V end lost 2 bases, the J end lost 1 base, and 9 bases lay between the germline ends. The CDR3 DNA sequence: TGTGCCAGCAGCTTCCGGGGTATCCAAGAGACCCAGTACTTC. Encoded protein: CASSFRGIQETQYF.

The genes are TRBV18 and TRBJ2-7; 8 nucleotides line up with TRBD1. The CDR3 is 18 amino acids. With 2 bases clipped from V and 5 bases from J, the junction kept 17 bases outside the gene matches. Germline loops: CDR1 KGHSH, CDR2 LQKENI. CDR3 bases: TGTGCCAGCTCACCATTTAGGGCGTTTGGACAGGGCTACCACGAGCAGTACTTC. Its protein is CASSPFRAFGQGYHEQYF. The variable domain in full, completed from reference TRBV18 and TRBJ2-7, reads NAGVMQNPRHLVRRRGQEARLRCSPMKGHSHVYWYRQLPEEGLKFMVYLQKENIIDESGMPKERFSAEFPKEGPSILRIQQVVRGDSAAYFCASSPFRAFGQGYHEQYFGPGTRLTVT.

This clone was recorded only once. The chain couples TRBV19 to TRBJ2-3; no reliable D call. Trimming removed 3 bases at V and 0 bases at J, with 4 bases between. The V gene's germline CDR1 is LNHDA and CDR2 SQIVND (reference sequence). This CDR3 contains 13 residues. CDR3: CASSIGSTDTQYF. As DNA, the CDR3 is TGTGCCAGTAGTATCGGGAGCACAGATACGCAGTATTTT.

A few counts support this clone. This chain uses TRBV4-2 with TRBJ1-2; D is perhaps TRBD1 (6 bases). V shed 7 bases and J shed 7 bases, with 19 bases lying between them. CDR3 size: 14 residues. CDR1 is LGHNA, CDR2 YNFKEQ, per germline. As DNA, the CDR3 is TGTGCCAGCACACCTGGTAGACAGGTGGGTGGCTACACCTTC. Its translation: CASTPGRQVGGYTF.

This clone was picked up one time. The chain is built from TRBV6-5 and TRBJ1-1; 7 nucleotides line up with TRBD1. Germline CDR1 and CDR2: MNHEY and SVGAGI. The CDR3 length is 12 residues. V dropped 6 bases and J dropped 8; count of bases not matched to a gene: 6. CDR3 amino acids: CASSMTGKEAFF. CDR3 nucleotide sequence: TGTGCCAGCAGCATGACAGGGAAGGAAGCTTTCTTT.

The rearrangement links TRBV5-1 to TRBJ1-2; D gene unclear. The ends were cut back, 0 bases at V and 6 bases at J, with 12 bases in the middle. The V gene's germline CDR1 is SGHRS and CDR2 YFSETQ. This CDR3 spans 14 amino acids. The CDR3 region has the DNA TGCGCCAGCAGCTTGGGAATCGAGAGGCATGGCTACACCTTC. Encoded protein: CASSLGIERHGYTF.

Written as DNA, the CDR3 is TGCGCCAGCAGCTCCCGCGGGACAGGGAGTGATTCACCCCTCCACTTT. It translates to CASSSRGTGSDSPLHF. This chain uses TRBV5-1 with TRBJ1-6; 9 nucleotides line up with TRBD1. Germline V gene lookup returns CDR1 SGHRS and CDR2 YFSETQ. V was clipped by 3 bases and J by 8 bases; unmatched bases: 9. The CDR3 length is 16 residues.

The gene calls are TRBV2 and TRBJ1-1; D remains ambiguous. CDR1 is SNHLY, CDR2 FYNNEI, per germline. This CDR3 comprises 14 residues. V shed 8 bases and J shed 4 bases, with 17 bases lying between them. The CDR3 DNA reads TGTGCCAGCCGAGCAGTGGAGGCAGCCACTGAAGCTTTCTTT. Amino acids: CASRAVEAATEAFF.

V usage is TRBV11-2 and J usage is TRBJ2-7; 9 nucleotides agree with TRBD2. CDR1 and CDR2 (germline): SGHAT, FQNNGV. Unmatched junction bases numbered 9, after V lost 6 bases and J lost 6 bases. The CDR3 extends over 14 amino acids. The CDR3 coding sequence is TGTGCCAGCAGTCGCAAAATTAGCGGGGGCGAGCAGTACTTC. This codes for CASSRKISGGEQYF.

This chain uses TRBV6-5 with TRBJ1-1; no clear D gene. The CDR3 has 14 residues. Germline-derived CDR1 and CDR2 are MNHEY and SVGAGI. V lost 0 bases to trimming and J lost 1 base, with 6 bases between them. CDR3 region: CASSYSTGNTEAFF. The CDR3 DNA reads as TGTGCCAGCAGTTACTCCACGGGGAACACTGAAGCTTTCTTT.

This clone was found a few times. The chain's CDR3 is CASSQPSADTQYF. The DNA of the CDR3 is TGTGCCAGCAGCCAACCGAGCGCAGATACGCAGTATTTT. The genes are TRBV7-9 and TRBJ2-3; D unresolved. V was pared by 5 bases and J by 4 bases, with 10 bases between. CDR3 size: 13 residues. In germline, CDR1 is SEHNR, CDR2 FQNEAQ (reference sequence).

The gene calls are TRBV28 and TRBJ2-6, with D possibly being TRBD2 (6 bases). The CDR3 consists of 15 residues. Trimming shortened V by 3 bases and J by 2 bases, and 8 bases separated the two germline ends. CDR1 MDHEN and CDR2 SYDVKM come from the germline V gene. The CDR3 region is CASSLVAAGANVLTF. For the CDR3, the DNA is TGTGCCAGCAGTTTGGTAGCGGCTGGGGCCAACGTCCTGACTTTC.

There are a few counts of this clone. V usage is TRBV7-2 and J usage is TRBJ1-3, with 9 bases identical to TRBD1. CDR3 length: 14 residues. CDR1 and CDR2 from the germline V gene are SGHTA and FQGNSA. The trim removed 6 bases at V and 8 bases at J, leaving 8 bases unmatched. The CDR3 loop reads CASSTTGGGHTIYF. CDR3 DNA: TGTGCCAGCAGTACTACAGGGGGCGGTCACACCATATATTTT. Complete variable domain (other parts from reference TRBV7-2 and TRBJ1-3): GAGVSQSPSNKVTEKGKDVELRCDPISGHTALYWYRQSLGQGLEFLIYFQGNSAPDKSGLPSDRFSAERTGGSVSTLTIQRTQQEDSAVYLCASSTTGGGHTIYFGEGSWLTVV.

As regards this clone: The junction differs from germline at one of its ends, possibly a read error. This sequence joins TRBV6-5 and TRBJ1-4; D is perhaps TRBD1 (5 bases). This CDR3 spans 14 amino acids. Germline V gene sequence: CDR1 MNHEY, CDR2 SVGAGI. CDR3 bases: TGTGCCAGCAGTTTGTCCAGGGTGAATGGAAAACTGTTTTTT. Translating it yields CASSLSRVNGKLFF.

The chain joins TRBV18 to TRBJ1-6, with 7 bases identical to TRBD1. The CDR3 sequence is 16 residues long. Germline-derived CDR1 and CDR2 are KGHSH and LQKENI. V dropped 3 bases and J dropped 0; count of bases not matched to a gene: 2. The CDR3 DNA sequence: TGTGCCAGCTCACCGGGACAGAGCTCCTATAATTCACCCCTCCACTTT. It specifies CASSPGQSSYNSPLHF.

The V and J genes are TRBV15 and TRBJ1-4, with D tentatively TRBD1 (6 bases). Trimming cost V 5 bases and J 5 bases, with 12 bases left between them. The V gene's germline CDR1 is LNHNV and CDR2 YYDKDF (reference sequence). The length of the CDR3 is 14 residues. CDR3 sequence (DNA): TGTGCCACCAGCTGGGACAACTTAAATGAAAAACTGTTTTTT. Amino acid sequence: CATSWDNLNEKLFF.

CDR3 loop: CASSLVTSGASNEQFF. CDR3 DNA sequence: TGTGCCAGCAGCTTAGTGACTAGCGGGGCAAGCAATGAGCAGTTCTTC. The V gene is TRBV7-2, the J gene TRBJ2-1; 11 bases agree with TRBD2. J gave up 6 bases and V 1 base, and 5 bases lay outside the gene matches. In germline, CDR1 is SGHTA, CDR2 FQGNSA. The CDR3 runs 16 residues. Filled out from reference TRBV7-2 and TRBJ2-1, the complete variable domain reads GAGVSQSPSNKVTEKGKDVELRCDPISGHTALYWYRQSLGQGLEFLIYFQGNSAPDKSGLPSDRFSAERTGGSVSTLTIQRTQQEDSAVYLCASSLVTSGASNEQFFGPGTRLTVL.

The chain carries TRBV6-5 and TRBJ1-5, with 9 bases aligning to TRBD1. Germline V gives CDR1 MNHEY, CDR2 SVGAGI. V shed 8 bases, J shed 1 base, and the junction held 3 bases outside the gene matches. The CDR3 has 14 residues. The CDR3 protein is CASAGQGSNQPQHF. The CDR3 region has the DNA TGTGCCAGCGCGGGACAGGGAAGCAATCAGCCCCAGCATTTT.

The chain links TRBV19 to TRBJ2-1; D might be TRBD1 (6 bases). The CDR3 has 13 amino acids. Trimming removed 7 bases from V and 3 bases from J, with 10 bases in between. Per germline, CDR1 LNHDA and CDR2 SQIVND (reference sequence). The CDR3 loop is CASNPQGYNEQFF. CDR3 nucleotide sequence: TGTGCCAGTAACCCACAGGGCTACAATGAGCAGTTCTTC.

This chain joins TRBV21-1 and TRBJ1-5; TRBD1 is the table's D call and was not checked against the DNA. TRBV21-1 is a listed pseudogene. The CDR3 sequence is 18 residues long. DNA of the CDR3: TGTGCCAGCAGCTTAAGGATGGGACAGGGGCCGCGTAATCAGCCCCAGCATTTT. Translation: CASSLRMGQGPRNQPQHF.

This chain joins TRBV6-6 and TRBJ1-2, with a tentative D call TRBD1 (5 bases). CDR1 and CDR2 (germline): MNHNY, SVGAGI (reference sequence). V lost 2 bases and J lost 5, with 9 bases in between. The CDR3 totals 13 residues. The CDR3 loop is CASSYHQGYGYTF. For the CDR3, the DNA is TGTGCCAGCAGTTACCACCAGGGATATGGCTACACCTTC.